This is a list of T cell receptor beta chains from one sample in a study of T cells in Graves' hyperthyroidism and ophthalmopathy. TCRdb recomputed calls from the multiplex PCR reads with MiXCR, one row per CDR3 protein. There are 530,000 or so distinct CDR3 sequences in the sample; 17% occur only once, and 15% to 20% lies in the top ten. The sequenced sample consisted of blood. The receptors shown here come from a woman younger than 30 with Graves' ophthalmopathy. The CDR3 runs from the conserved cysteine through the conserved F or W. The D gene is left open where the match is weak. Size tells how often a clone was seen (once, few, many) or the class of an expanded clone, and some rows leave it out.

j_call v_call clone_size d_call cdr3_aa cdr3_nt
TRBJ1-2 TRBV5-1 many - CASTHSAGPYGYTF TGCGCCAGCACCCACTCAGCCGGGCCCTATGGCTACACCTTC
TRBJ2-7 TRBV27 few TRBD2 CASSLLAGVDEQYF TGTGCCAGCAGTTTGCTAGCGGGAGTTGACGAGCAGTACTTC
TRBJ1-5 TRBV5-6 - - CANSTGGARGRVMPQHF TGTGCCAACAGCACGGGGGGGGCCAGGGGAAGGGTAATGCCCCAGCATTTT
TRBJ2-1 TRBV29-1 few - CSVEASRDTYNEQFF TGCAGCGTTGAAGCTAGCAGAGATACCTACAATGAGCAGTTCTTC
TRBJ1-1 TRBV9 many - CASSATYNTEAFF TGTGCCAGCAGCGCCACATACAACACTGAAGCTTTCTTT
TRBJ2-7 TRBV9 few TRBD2 CASSPSGKTYEQYF TGTGCCAGCAGCCCGAGCGGGAAAACCTACGAGCAGTACTTC
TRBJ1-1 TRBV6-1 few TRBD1 CASSGPGQGFEAFF TGTGCCAGCAGTGGGCCGGGACAGGGATTTGAAGCTTTCTTT
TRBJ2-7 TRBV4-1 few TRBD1 CASSQGTGAAHYEQYF TGCGCCAGCAGCCAAGGGACAGGGGCCGCCCACTACGAGCAGTACTTC
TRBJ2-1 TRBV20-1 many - CSAANNRANPLNEQFF TGCAGTGCTGCAAACAACAGGGCTAACCCACTCAATGAGCAGTTCTTC
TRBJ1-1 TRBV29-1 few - CSGWTELDTEAFF TGCAGCGGATGGACAGAGCTAGACACTGAAGCTTTCTTT
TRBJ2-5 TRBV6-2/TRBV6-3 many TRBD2 CASRTGTSGRQTQYF TGTGCCAGCAGGACAGGGACTAGCGGGAGGCAGACCCAGTACTTC
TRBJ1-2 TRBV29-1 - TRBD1 CSVEGDRARYGYTF TGCAGCGTTGAAGGGGACAGGGCCAGGTATGGCTACACCTTC
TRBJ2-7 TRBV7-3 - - CASSLTGDSYEQYF TGTGCCAGCAGCTTAACGGGAGACTCCTACGAGCAGTACTTC
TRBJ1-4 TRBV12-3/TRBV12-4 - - CASSLYREPAEKLFF TGTGCCAGCAGTTTATATAGAGAACCCGCGGAAAAACTGTTTTTT
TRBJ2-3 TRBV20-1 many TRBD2 CSAILGETSGKVDTQYF TGCAGTGCTATCCTGGGGGAGACTAGCGGGAAAGTTGATACGCAGTATTTT
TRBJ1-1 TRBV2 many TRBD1 CANNRGDVTEAFF TGTGCCAACAACAGGGGGGACGTCACTGAAGCTTTCTTT
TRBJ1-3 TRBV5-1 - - CASHSGNTIYF TGCGCCAGCCACTCTGGAAACACCATATATTTT
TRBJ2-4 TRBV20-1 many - CSARDPGLEDIQYF TGCAGTGCTAGAGATCCCGGATTAGAGGACATTCAGTACTTC
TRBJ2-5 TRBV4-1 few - CASSQVSGMGFETQYF TGCGCCAGCAGCCAAGTCTCCGGGATGGGCTTTGAGACCCAGTACTTC
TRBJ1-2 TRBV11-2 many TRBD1 CASSHHDRDYGYTF TGTGCCAGCAGCCACCATGACAGGGACTATGGCTACACCTTC
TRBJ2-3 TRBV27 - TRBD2 CASSFRLAEIASSSTDTQYF TGTGCCAGCAGTTTCCGACTAGCGGAAATAGCATCATCTAGCACAGATACGCAGTATTTT
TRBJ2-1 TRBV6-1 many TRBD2 CASTHRGLAGGSDNEQFF TGTGCCAGCACCCACCGAGGACTAGCGGGAGGGTCGGACAATGAGCAGTTCTTC
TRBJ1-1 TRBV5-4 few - CASSFGGLDTEAFF TGTGCCAGCAGCTTCGGGGGGCTGGACACTGAAGCTTTCTTT
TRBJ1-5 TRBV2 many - CASSDRFGSDRYSNQPQHF TGTGCCAGCAGTGACCGCTTTGGGTCCGACAGATATAGCAATCAGCCCCAGCATTTT
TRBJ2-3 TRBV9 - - CASSGEDRNTQYF TGTGCCAGCAGCGGAGAAGATCGAAATACGCAGTATTTT
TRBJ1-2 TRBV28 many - CASSVQGRNYGYTF TGTGCCAGCAGTGTACAGGGTCGAAACTATGGCTACACCTTC
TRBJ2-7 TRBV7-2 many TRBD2 CASSSPVLAGDEQYF TGTGCCAGCAGCTCCCCCGTCCTAGCGGGAGACGAGCAGTACTTC
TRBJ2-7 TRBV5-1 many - CASIGLSYEQYF TGCGCCAGCATCGGGCTGAGCTACGAGCAGTACTTC
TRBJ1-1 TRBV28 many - CASSPLGRDNTEAFF TGTGCCAGCAGTCCCTTAGGGCGCGATAACACTGAAGCTTTCTTT
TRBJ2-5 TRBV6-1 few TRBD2 CASIGAGEDQETQYF TGTGCCAGCATAGGGGCGGGGGAGGATCAAGAGACCCAGTACTTC
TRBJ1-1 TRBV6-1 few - CASTSARAEAFF TGTGCCAGCACCTCGGCCAGGGCAGAAGCTTTCTTT
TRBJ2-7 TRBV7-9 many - CASSLGNPYEQYF TGTGCCAGCAGCTTGGGTAACCCCTACGAGCAGTACTTC
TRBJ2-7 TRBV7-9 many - CASSFQSGTTYEQYF TGTGCCAGCAGCTTCCAAAGCGGGACAACCTACGAGCAGTACTTC
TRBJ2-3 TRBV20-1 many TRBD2 CSARTSGMAPDTQYF TGCAGTGCAAGGACTAGCGGGATGGCCCCAGATACGCAGTATTTT
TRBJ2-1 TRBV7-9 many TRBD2 CASSLGGLAGARGEQFF TGTGCCAGCAGCTTAGGGGGACTAGCGGGAGCGAGGGGTGAGCAGTTCTTC
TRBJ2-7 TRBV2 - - CASSEAGARGTHEQYF TGTGCCAGCAGTGAAGCGGGCGCCAGGGGAACCCACGAGCAGTACTTC
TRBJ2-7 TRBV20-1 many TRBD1 CSASEGGRAYEQYF TGCAGTGCTAGTGAAGGGGGCCGGGCCTACGAGCAGTACTTC
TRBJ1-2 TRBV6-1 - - CASSKNIWDGYTF TGTGCCAGCAGCAAAAATATCTGGGATGGCTACACCTTC
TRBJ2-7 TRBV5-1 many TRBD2 CASSNISGAVYEQYF TGCGCCAGCAGCAACATTAGCGGGGCAGTCTACGAGCAGTACTTC
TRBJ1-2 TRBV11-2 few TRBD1 CASSGTTGRSFYGYTF TGTGCCAGCAGCGGAACGACAGGGCGATCATTCTATGGCTACACCTTC
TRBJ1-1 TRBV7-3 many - CASSMDRNTEAFF TGTGCCAGCAGCATGGACCGAAACACTGAAGCTTTCTTT
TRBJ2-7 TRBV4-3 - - CASSQESMEGSYEQYF TGCGCCAGCAGCCAAGAATCAATGGAGGGATCCTACGAGCAGTACTTC
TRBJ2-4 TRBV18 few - CASSPGAGDIQYF TGTGCCAGCTCACCGGGGGCGGGTGACATTCAGTACTTC
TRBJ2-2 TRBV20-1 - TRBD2 CSATDQMWGGTGELFF TGCAGTGCCACGGACCAAATGTGGGGGGGGACCGGGGAGCTGTTTTTT
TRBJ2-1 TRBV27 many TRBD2 CASTSKSSGTSYNEQFF TGTGCCAGCACTTCCAAGTCTAGCGGGACTTCCTACAATGAGCAGTTCTTC
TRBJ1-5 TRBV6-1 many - CASSGSQTPQHF TGTGCCAGCAGTGGGAGTCAGACACCCCAGCATTTT
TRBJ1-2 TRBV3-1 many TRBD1 CASSQDPRTGRGYTF TGTGCCAGCAGCCAAGATCCCCGGACAGGGAGGGGCTACACCTTC
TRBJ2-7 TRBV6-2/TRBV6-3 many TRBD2 CASSYLSGRGYEQYF TGTGCCAGCAGTTACCTTAGCGGGAGAGGGTACGAGCAGTACTTC
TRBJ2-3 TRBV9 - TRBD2 CASSVGTSGRAADTQYF TGTGCCAGCAGCGTAGGCACTAGCGGGAGGGCAGCAGATACGCAGTATTTT
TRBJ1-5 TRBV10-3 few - CAISEWLQPQHF TGTGCCATCAGTGAGTGGCTTCAGCCCCAGCATTTT
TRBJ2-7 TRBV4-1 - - CASSLHVRGTYEQYF TGCGCCAGCAGCCTCCATGTCCGGGGGACTTACGAGCAGTACTTC
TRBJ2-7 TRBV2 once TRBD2 CASRGSGPYEQYF TGTGCCAGCAGAGGTAGCGGGCCCTACGAGCAGTACTTC
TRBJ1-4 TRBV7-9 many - CASSPGQPNEKLFF TGTGCCAGCAGTCCGGGACAACCTAATGAAAAACTGTTTTTT
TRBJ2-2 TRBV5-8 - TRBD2 CASSLDGGRATGELFF TGTGCCAGCAGCTTGGACGGCGGGAGGGCCACCGGGGAGCTGTTTTTT